Shown below are 12 T cell receptor beta chains from a single sample sequenced in a study of T cell clonality in common variable immunodeficiency. No cognate antigen is known for these TCRs. Using immunoSEQ multiplex PCR, the repertoire was profiled, and TCRdb retains in-frame clones only, with some absent. Observed are roughly 34,000 clones, no singletons, with the top ten taking 6.7%. Study conclusions and caveats: Common variable immunodeficiency TCR beta sequences reportedly had fewer deletions and N-nucleotide insertions.

The specimen sequenced was peripheral blood mononuclear cells. These receptors were obtained from a human donor with common variable immunodeficiency.

This clone came up a few times. The read finishes 3 residues shy of the CDR3 end, and the germline J gene is used to complete it. J is TRBJ2-1 and V is TRBV7-3; 9 bases are shared with TRBD1. CDR3 length: 14 amino acids. The V gene's germline CDR1 is SGHTA and CDR2 FQGTGA. V lost 4 bases to trimming and J lost 5 bases; unmatched junction nucleotides: 3. CDR3 amino acids: CASSSDRGHNEQFF. CDR3 DNA (partial): TGTGCCAGCAGCTCGGACAGGGGCCACAATGAG.

Worth noting for this clone: Germline is not matched at one junction end, which may reflect a read error. The read is 3 residues too short to cover the CDR3 end, so that end is filled in from the germline J gene. The genes are TRBV7-9 and TRBJ2-7, with D uncertain. Germline loops: CDR1 SEHNR, CDR2 FQNEAQ (reference sequence). The CDR3 loop spans 13 amino acids. The CDR3 DNA, read in part, is TGTTCCAGCAGCTTAAGCGCGGCCTACGAG. This translates into CSSSLSAAYE. The full CDR3 protein is CSSSLSAAYEQYF.

Concerning this clone: The sequenced fragment ends 3 residues before the CDR3 boundary, so the rest is inferred from the germline J gene. This chain uses TRBV7-8 with TRBJ1-1; D is possibly TRBD1 (5 bases). This CDR3 has 14 residues. The V end lost 5 bases, the J end lost 2 bases, and 12 bases lay between the germline ends. Germline values: CDR1 SGHVS, CDR2 FQNEAQ. Incomplete CDR3 DNA: TGTGCCAGCAGCCTGGGACTGATTAACACTGAA. Its translation: CASSLGLINTE. The CDR3 reads in full as CASSLGLINTEAFF.

In this sample, this clone turned up a few times. The CDR3 end lies 3 residues beyond the end of the read and is filled in from the germline J gene. This chain connects TRBV20-1 to TRBJ2-7; TRBD1 might be the D (5 bases). Deletions cut 5 bases from V and 5 bases from J, with 16 bases between. CDR3 length equals 13 residues. The germline V gene encodes CDR1 DFQATT and CDR2 SNEGSKA (reference sequence). The part of the CDR3 DNA that was read is TGCAGTGCTCTCCCGACAGCTATCCACGAG. Translated: CSALPTAIHE. The full CDR3 protein reads CSALPTAIHEQYF.

This clone was found a few times. The DNA ends 3 residues before the CDR3 does, and the rest of the CDR3 is filled in from the germline J gene. The chain is built from TRBV18 and TRBJ2-5, with 7 bases aligning to TRBD1. The V segment lost 5 bases and the J segment 6 bases; nucleotides outside the gene matches: 18. The CDR3 is 17 amino acids. Germline loops: CDR1 KGHSH, CDR2 LQKENI. The CDR3 sequence: CASSLSYTGDSNKTQYF. The CDR3 bases that were read are TGTGCCAGCTCATTATCCTATACAGGGGATAGCAATAAGACC.

As for this clone: Sequencing ends 3 residues short of the CDR3 end; the germline J gene provides the rest. The rearrangement joins TRBV18 to TRBJ1-2; 8 bases map to TRBD1. The CDR3 is made up of 13 amino acids. Germline V gene lookup returns CDR1 KGHSH and CDR2 LQKENI. V dropped 6 bases and J dropped 6; count of bases not matched to a gene: 6. CDR3 amino acids: CASSPDRENGYTF. CDR3 DNA (partial): TGTGCCAGCTCCCCGGACAGGGAAAATGGC.

On this clone: The read comes to an end 3 residues before the CDR3 does, leaving the germline J gene to fill in the end. The genes are TRBV6-1 and TRBJ2-3; D possibly corresponds to TRBD1 (6 bases). Looked up from germline, CDR1 is MNHNS and CDR2 is SASEGT. The length of the CDR3 is 13 residues. Deletions cut 3 bases from V and 5 bases from J, with 9 bases between. The CDR3 sequence: CASSETRGDTQYF. CDR3 bases read: TGTGCCAGCAGTGAGACCAGGGGAGATACG.

This clone was seen many times. The read comes to an end 3 residues before the CDR3 does, leaving the germline J gene to fill in the end. J is TRBJ2-3 and V is TRBV7-8; a weak D match, TRBD2 (6 bases). Trimming removed 5 bases at V and 5 bases at J, with 8 bases between. CDR3 size: 12 residues. Germline V gene data show CDR1 as SGHVS and CDR2 as FQNEAQ. The part of the CDR3 DNA that was read is TGTGCCAGCAGCCACGGGGGAGATACG. The encoded protein is CASSHGGDT. The CDR3 in its entirety is CASSHGGDTQYF.

This clone is medium-sized within its sample. The observed sequence ends 3 residues before the CDR3 terminus, with the missing tail filled in from the germline J gene. The gene calls are TRBV29-1 and TRBJ2-4; 9 bases are shared with TRBD1. The CDR3 is 15 residues long. After removal of 3 bases from V and 6 bases from J, the junction contained 9 bases not matched to a gene. Germline values: CDR1 SQVTM, CDR2 ANQGSEA. The chain's CDR3 is CSVDPGTGYGNIQYF. The CDR3 bases that were read are TGCAGCGTTGATCCTGGGACAGGGTACGGAAACATT.

As regards this clone: Read data end 3 residues before the CDR3 end; the end is taken from the germline J gene. The chain recombines TRBV7-3 with TRBJ2-1; D possibly corresponds to TRBD2 (5 bases). V dropped 4 bases and J dropped 5 bases, with 12 bases sitting between them. Per the germline V gene, CDR1 is SGHTA and CDR2 is FQGTGA. This CDR3 is 14 amino acids long. CDR3 DNA (partial): TGTGCCAGCAGCTCTAATTGGCGGGACAATGAG. As protein: CASSSNWRDNE. The full CDR3 sequence reads CASSSNWRDNEQFF.

This clone has a handful of counts. The missing CDR3 end, 3 residues past where the read stops, is filled in from the germline J gene. The rearrangement uses TRBV7-8 and TRBJ2-7; 9 nucleotides align to TRBD2. CDR1 SGHVS and CDR2 FQNEAQ come from the germline V gene. This CDR3 spans 17 amino acids. Trimming at V came to 5 bases and at J to 6 bases, leaving 17 bases not matched to a gene. CDR3 bases read: TGTGCCAGCAGCATAGGACGAGCGGGAGGCCCCTCTGCCGAG. This codes for CASSIGRAGGPSAE. The CDR3, in full, reads CASSIGRAGGPSAEQYF.

About this clone itself: A read error is the likely source, as a far larger clone sits one nucleotide away. The read terminates 3 residues ahead of where the CDR3 ends, so the germline J gene completes it. The chain combines TRBV11-3 with TRBJ2-2; 8 bases map to TRBD2. Germline assignment: CDR1 SGHNT and CDR2 YENEEA. Trimming removed 1 base from V and 3 bases from J; junction bases left unmatched: 1. The length of the CDR3 is 15 residues. The CDR3 spells CASSLAGGDTGELFF. Partial CDR3 DNA: TGTGCCAGCAGCTTAGCGGGAGGGGACACCGGGGAG.